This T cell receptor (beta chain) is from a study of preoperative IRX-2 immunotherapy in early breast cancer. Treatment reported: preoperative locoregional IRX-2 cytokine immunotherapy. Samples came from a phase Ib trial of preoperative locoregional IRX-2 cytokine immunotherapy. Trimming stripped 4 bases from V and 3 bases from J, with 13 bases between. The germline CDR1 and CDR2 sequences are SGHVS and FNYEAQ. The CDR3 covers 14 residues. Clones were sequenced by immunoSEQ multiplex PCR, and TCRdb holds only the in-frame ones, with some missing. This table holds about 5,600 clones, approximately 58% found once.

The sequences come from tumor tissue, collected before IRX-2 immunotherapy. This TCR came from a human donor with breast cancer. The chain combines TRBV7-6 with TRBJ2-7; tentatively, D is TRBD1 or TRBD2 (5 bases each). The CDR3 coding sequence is TGTGCCAGCAGCTCAACCGGGACCGACTACGAGCAGTACTTC. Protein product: CASSSTGTDYEQYF. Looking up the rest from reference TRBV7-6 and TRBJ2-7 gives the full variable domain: GAGVSQSPRYKVTKRGQDVALRCDPISGHVSLYWYRQALGQGPEFLTYFNYEAQQDKSGLPNDRFSAERPEGSISTLTIQRTEQRDSAMYRCASSSTGTDYEQYFGPGTRLTVT.